The entry that follows covers one TCR beta chain sequence. No antigen is known for it. The sample is drawn from a study of cytomegalovirus exposure and HLA in healthy donors. Overall study findings and caveats: The Asian-associated ancestry cluster reportedly had fewer N-insertions than the roughly 700-donor mean in a later analysis.

Researchers ran the PCR with 60 Vbeta and 13 Jbeta primers. The protocol was immunoSEQ multiplex PCR, while the TCRdb copy is restricted to in-frame clones and leaves out a portion. Recorded for this sample: about 160,000 clones. The CDR3 has 14 amino acids. Germline trimming cut 0 bases from V and 4 bases from J; bases unmatched to any gene: 3. Per germline, CDR1 SGHRS and CDR2 YFSETQ. The clonotype comes from a man aged 25 to 40 in good health and CMV-seronegative. The chain has TRBV5-1 and TRBJ1-2; 7 bases map to TRBD1. Sequencing input: PBMCs. The CDR3 loop is CASSLEGAGYGYTF. In DNA form, the CDR3 reads TGCGCCAGCAGCTTGGAGGGGGCAGGCTATGGCTACACCTTC.